The 25 T cell receptor beta chains below come from one sample, sequenced in a study of T-cell memory formation after mild COVID-19. TCRdb passed the 5' RACE reads through MiXCR, listing each CDR3 protein once. This sample has some 160,000 distinct CDR3 sequences, with approximately 13% found just once. The specimen was PBMCs or a T cell subset sorted from them (not recorded which). These TCRs come from a man between 18 and 35 years old who had mild COVID-19 (a few samples of this study predate the infection). Cell type and time point are not known.

This clonotype counts as medium-sized. The CDR3 DNA reads TGTGCCAGCAGTTACTCGGGGGGGACTTCACCCCTCCACTTT. It is translated as CASSYSGGTSPLHF. This chain links TRBV6-2 or TRBV6-3 with TRBJ1-6; D is possibly TRBD1 (5 bases). The CDR3 is 14 amino acids. Trimming cost V 0 bases and J 9 bases, with 9 bases left between them. Per germline, CDR1 MNHEY and CDR2 SVGEGT.

This clonotype has more than one count but fewer than ten. The gene calls are TRBV20-1 and TRBJ2-1; the D gene is possibly TRBD2 (6 bases). Germline CDR1 DFQATT, CDR2 SNEGSKA (reference sequence). The length of the CDR3 is 14 residues. The V gene lost 0 bases and the J gene lost 15 bases, with 21 bases spanning the gap. CDR3 sequence: CSARDRLDEGSRFF. The CDR3, as DNA: TGCAGTGCTAGAGATAGACTAGACGAGGGATCTCGGTTCTTC.

This clonotype was counted only a few times. The chain employs TRBV4-3 and TRBJ1-6; D gene uncertain. Trimming cost V 1 base and J 11 bases, with 12 bases left between them. The germline gives CDR1 LGHNA, CDR2 YSLEER. This CDR3 has 14 residues. The CDR3 DNA sequence: TGCGCCAGCAGCCAAGGTGGGCTGTATGCACCCCTCCACTTT. This gives the protein CASSQGGLYAPLHF.

In its sample, this clonotype was seen a few times. The chain employs TRBV28 and TRBJ2-5, with 8 positions matching TRBD1. V lost 7 bases, J lost 2 bases, and 15 bases stayed unmatched. CDR1 MDHEN and CDR2 SYDVKM come from the germline V gene. CDR3 size: 17 residues. The CDR3 region has the DNA TGTGCCAGCACTCCCCCTGGACAGGGTTTTTGGCAAGAGACCCAGTACTTC. Translation gives CASTPPGQGFWQETQYF.

V usage is TRBV7-3 and J usage is TRBJ2-1; the match to TRBD1 covers 9 bases. J gave up 8 bases and V 6 bases, and 11 bases lay outside the gene matches. The germline V gene has CDR1 SGHTA and CDR2 FQGTGA. This CDR3 spans 15 amino acids. Here the CDR3 reads CASRQAGTGSHEQFF. The CDR3 DNA reads as TGTGCCAGCAGACAAGCCGGGACAGGGTCGCATGAGCAGTTCTTC. Looking up the rest from reference TRBV7-3 and TRBJ2-1 gives the full variable domain: GAGVSQTPSNKVTEKGKYVELRCDPISGHTALYWYRQSLGQGPEFLIYFQGTGAADDSGLPNDRFFAVRPEGSVSTLKIQRTERGDSAVYLCASRQAGTGSHEQFFGPGTRLTVL.

This clonotype appeared many times. J is TRBJ2-3 and V is TRBV3-1; D remains unclear. Germline V gene data show CDR1 as LGHDT and CDR2 as YNNKEL (reference sequence). Trimming pared 1 base from V and 7 bases from J, leaving 6 bases between. The CDR3 runs to 12 residues. CDR3 protein: CASSQGVNTQYF. CDR3 coding DNA: TGTGCCAGCAGCCAAGGAGTGAATACGCAGTATTTT.

The sample holds many counts of this clonotype. V is TRBV5-1 and J is TRBJ2-1; TRBD2 matches at 9 bases. Germline-derived CDR1 and CDR2 are SGHRS and YFSETQ. The CDR3 contains 15 residues. Germline trimming cut 4 bases from V and 7 bases from J; bases unmatched to any gene: 9. CDR3 coding DNA: TGCGCCAGCAGCGGAAGGACTAGCGAGGGGAATGAGCAGTTCTTC. Its protein is CASSGRTSEGNEQFF.

V usage is TRBV10-3 and J usage is TRBJ1-1, with 8 bases fitting TRBD1. The J segment lost 10 bases and the V segment lost 4 bases, leaving 8 bases of the junction unmatched. The CDR3 spans 13 residues. Per germline, CDR1 ENHRY and CDR2 SYGVKD. CDR3 region: CAISAGQGLRAFF. CDR3 DNA sequence: TGTGCCATCAGTGCCGGACAGGGATTGAGAGCTTTCTTT.

This clonotype was counted between two and nine times. The chain employs TRBV5-1 and TRBJ1-4, with a weak D call TRBD1 (5 bases). The CDR3 has 14 amino acids. Per germline, CDR1 SGHRS and CDR2 YFSETQ. The ends were cut back, 0 bases at V and 7 bases at J, with 10 bases in the middle. This chain's CDR3 is CASSLEQAGEKLFF. The CDR3 DNA is TGCGCCAGCAGCTTGGAACAGGCTGGTGAAAAACTGTTTTTT.

This clonotype has at least ten counts. The V and J genes are TRBV5-1 and TRBJ1-2, with no clear D. The CDR3 is made up of 11 amino acids. CDR1 is SGHRS, CDR2 YFSETQ, per germline. Trimming took 5 bases from V and 5 from J, leaving 7 bases between them. CDR3 sequence: CASRGYYGYTF. CDR3 nucleotides: TGCGCCAGCAGGGGATATTATGGCTACACCTTC.

The chain recombines TRBV27 with TRBJ1-1; D might be TRBD1 (6 bases). The CDR3 consists of 15 residues. Trimming stripped 6 bases from V and 3 bases from J, with 17 bases between. Germline-derived CDR1 and CDR2 are MNHEY and SMNVEV (reference sequence). As DNA, the CDR3 is TGTGCCAGCAGGTTAAACAGGGTCCGCCACACTGAAGCTTTCTTT. Encoded protein: CASRLNRVRHTEAFF.

The rearrangement links TRBV5-1 to TRBJ2-3; perhaps TRBD2 as D (7 bases). The CDR3 contains 17 residues. Germline V CDR1 and CDR2: SGHRS, YFSETQ. With 0 bases removed from V and 2 bases from J, the gap between germline ends came to 16 bases. In nucleotides, the CDR3 is TGCGCCAGCAGCTTGGATGTGGGGGGGCTCTACACAGATACGCAGTATTTT. It specifies CASSLDVGGLYTDTQYF.

This clonotype has a handful of counts. This rearrangement joins TRBV5-1 to TRBJ2-3; tentatively, D is TRBD2 (6 bases). V shed 4 bases and J shed 3 bases, with 18 bases lying between them. Germline CDR1 is SGHRS and CDR2 is YFSETQ. This CDR3 spans 16 amino acids. For the CDR3, the DNA is TGCGCCAGCAGCCCACGGGGAGGCGAAACTACAGATACGCAGTATTTT. Its protein product is CASSPRGGETTDTQYF.

The V and J genes are TRBV11-2 and TRBJ1-2; the D is unclear. The V and J ends lost 4 bases and 8 bases respectively, with 8 bases between them. Germline assignment: CDR1 SGHAT and CDR2 FQNNGV. CDR3 length: 11 amino acids. CDR3 sequence (DNA): TGTGCCAGCAGCTCCACCGCGGGCTACACCTTC. Translated: CASSSTAGYTF.

This clonotype was counted between two and nine times. V and J are TRBV7-2 and TRBJ2-7; 9 bases fit TRBD1. Germline V CDR1 and CDR2: SGHTA, FQGNSA. The CDR3 runs 16 residues. Germline trimming cut 3 bases from V and 6 bases from J; bases unmatched to any gene: 12. The CDR3 here is CASSLGIGGQGPEQYV. CDR3 bases: TGTGCCAGCAGCTTGGGTATCGGGGGACAGGGCCCCGAGCAGTACGTC.

The chain combines TRBV6-5 with TRBJ2-4; weak D call: TRBD2 (6 bases). Between the trimmed V and J ends, which lost 0 bases and 14 bases, there was a span of 14 bases. The CDR3 totals 13 residues. CDR1 is MNHEY, CDR2 SVGAGI, per germline. The CDR3 nucleotides read TGTGCCAGCAGTTACTCTGGGACTGGCTCTAAGTACTTC. Translating it yields CASSYSGTGSKYF.

This clonotype was seen at least ten times. The chain links TRBV5-6 to TRBJ2-3; the match to TRBD2 covers 12 bases. The CDR3 consists of 15 residues. The J segment lost 6 bases and the V segment lost 3 bases, leaving 5 bases of the junction unmatched. CDR1 is SGHDT, CDR2 YYEEEE, per germline. The CDR3 here is CASSWTSGDRDTQYF. The CDR3 nucleotides are TGTGCCAGCAGCTGGACTAGCGGGGACCGCGATACGCAGTATTTT. The complete variable domain, with remaining parts taken from reference TRBV5-6 and TRBJ2-3, reads DAGVTQSPTHLIKTRGQQVTLRCSPKSGHDTVSWYQQALGQGPQFIFQYYEEEERQRGNFPDRFSGHQFPNYSSELNVNALLLGDSALYLCASSWTSGDRDTQYFGPGTRLTVL.

The CDR3 nucleotides read TGTGCCAGCCGTGGGGGGACGGCTGAGACCCAGTACTTC. This codes for CASRGGTAETQYF. The chain links TRBV2 to TRBJ2-5, with D possibly matching TRBD2 (6 bases). V lost 8 bases, J lost 5 bases, and 15 bases lay in between. Germline V gene data show CDR1 as SNHLY and CDR2 as FYNNEI. CDR3 length: 13 residues.

The chain joins TRBV18 to TRBJ1-6, with D possibly TRBD1 on 5 matching bases. CDR1 is KGHSH, CDR2 LQKENI, per germline. This CDR3 is 16 amino acids long. The germline V and J ends were trimmed by 5 bases and 3 bases, with 14 bases remaining between them. The CDR3 DNA reads TGTGCCAGCTCAACCGGGACTGCAAACTATAATTCACCCCTCCACTTT. Residues: CASSTGTANYNSPLHF.

This clonotype appeared a few times. This chain connects TRBV12-3 or TRBV12-4 to TRBJ2-3; no clear D gene. CDR3 size: 13 residues. The V and J ends lost 7 bases and 2 bases respectively, with 10 bases between them. CDR3 protein: CASTLWDTDTQYF. The CDR3, as DNA: TGTGCCAGCACTCTCTGGGACACAGATACGCAGTATTTT.

This clonotype has only a few counts. V usage is TRBV2 and J usage is TRBJ2-7, with D tentatively TRBD1 (6 bases). CDR3 length: 12 residues. Looked up from germline, CDR1 is SNHLY and CDR2 is FYNNEI. V shed 6 bases and J shed 2 bases, with 8 bases lying between them. The CDR3 loop is CASRGQTYEQYV. CDR3 sequence (DNA): TGTGCCAGCAGAGGACAGACCTACGAGCAGTACGTC.

This clonotype came up a few times. The chain carries TRBV20-1 and TRBJ2-1; 16 bases agree with TRBD2. V lost 5 bases to trimming and J lost 11 bases; unmatched junction nucleotides: 3. The CDR3 spans 13 residues. Germline V gives CDR1 DFQATT, CDR2 SNEGSKA (reference sequence). DNA of the CDR3: TGCAGTGCTCCGGGACTAGCGGGGGGGAAGCAGTTCTTC. It codes for CSAPGLAGGKQFF.

This clonotype was recorded a few times. V gene TRBV12-3 or TRBV12-4 combines with J gene TRBJ2-2, with TRBD1 matching over 11 bases. V was pared by 5 bases and J by 6 bases, with 5 bases of the junction left unmatched. This CDR3 has 15 amino acids. The CDR3 DNA sequence: TGTGCCAGCAGTCCGGACAGGGGGCATTCCGGGGAGCTGTTTTTT. Translated, it gives CASSPDRGHSGELFF.

The chain employs TRBV5-1 and TRBJ2-7; D uncertain. The CDR3 extends over 15 amino acids. With 0 bases removed from V and 7 bases from J, the gap between germline ends came to 17 bases. Germline CDR1 is SGHRS and CDR2 is YFSETQ. CDR3 loop: CASSLGASNGREQYF. As DNA, the CDR3 is TGCGCCAGCAGCTTGGGGGCAAGTAATGGGCGGGAGCAGTACTTC.

This clonotype showed up just a few times. The chain carries TRBV7-3 and TRBJ1-1; D not resolved. The CDR3 loop spans 13 amino acids. V dropped 9 bases and J dropped 5 bases, with 16 bases sitting between them. The germline gives CDR1 SGHTA, CDR2 FQGTGA. CDR3 loop: CASCKAAGTEAFF. As DNA, the CDR3 is TGTGCCAGTTGTAAGGCGGCGGGGACTGAAGCTTTCTTT.